Below, 24 T cell receptor beta chains from the same sample are listed, as sequenced in a study of shared clonotypes between healthy human individuals. The table came from immunoSEQ multiplex PCR; TCRdb's copy has only in-frame clones and leaves some out. Of roughly 2.2 million clones in the sample, approximately 90% were seen once. The sample taken for sequencing was naive CD4+ T cells from PBMCs. Subset specified: CD45RA+ positively selected. The origin of the receptors is a man aged 18-30 years in good health. Some clones in this sample may be carry-over from other donors' samples.

The V and J genes are TRBV10-3 and TRBJ1-5; TRBD1 is a possible D gene (5 bases). The CDR3 is 13 amino acids. Per the germline V gene, CDR1 is ENHRY and CDR2 is SYGVKD. V dropped 6 bases and J dropped 2 bases, with 8 bases sitting between them. DNA of the CDR3: TGTGCCATCAGAGGGGACCGCAATCAGCCCCAGCATTTT. Its protein product is CAIRGDRNQPQHF.

This chain joins TRBV6-5 and TRBJ1-1; D ambiguous. Germline CDR1 MNHEY, CDR2 SVGAGI. The CDR3 is made up of 15 amino acids. V dropped 5 bases and J dropped 0 bases, with 13 bases sitting between them. The CDR3 loop reads CASSPAGILNTEAFF. The CDR3 nucleotides read TGTGCCAGCAGTCCTGCCGGGATCTTGAACACTGAAGCTTTCTTT.

DNA for the CDR3: TGTGCCAGCAGTTTATATAGGGGAGGCGGCACCGGGGAGCTGTTTTTT. Translating gives CASSLYRGGGTGELFF. This chain links TRBV28 with TRBJ2-2, with a tentative D call TRBD2 (6 bases). This CDR3 has 16 residues. Germline lookup yields CDR1 MDHEN and CDR2 SYDVKM. V was trimmed by 1 base and J by 4 bases, leaving 13 bases between them.

V gene TRBV5-1 combines with J gene TRBJ2-1; a weak D match, TRBD2 (6 bases). Deletions cut 7 bases from V and 1 base from J, with 21 bases between. CDR1 and CDR2 from the germline V gene are SGHRS and YFSETQ. This CDR3 comprises 17 residues. CDR3 in amino acids: CASEPGRGKGSYNEQFF. CDR3 DNA: TGCGCCAGCGAACCGGGACGCGGGAAGGGTTCCTACAATGAGCAGTTCTTC. The full variable domain, its missing parts supplied by reference TRBV5-1 and TRBJ2-1, is KAGVTQTPRYLIKTRGQQVTLSCSPISGHRSVSWYQQTPGQGLQFLFEYFSETQRNKGNFPGRFSGRQFSNSRSEMNVSTLELGDSALYLCASEPGRGKGSYNEQFFGPGTRLTVL.

This sequence joins TRBV19 and TRBJ2-5, with D perhaps TRBD1 (5 bases). Germline CDR1 and CDR2: LNHDA and SQIVND (reference sequence). V lost 10 bases, J lost 5 bases, and 17 bases lay in between. This CDR3 region has 13 residues. CDR3 residues: CATSPQGLETQYF. DNA of the CDR3: TGTGCCACCTCACCCCAGGGATTGGAGACCCAGTACTTC. The complete variable domain, with remaining parts taken from reference TRBV19 and TRBJ2-5, reads DGGITQSPKYLFRKEGQNVTLSCEQNLNHDAMYWYRQDPGQGLRLIYYSQIVNDFQKGDIAEGYSVSREKKESFPLTVTSAQKNPTAFYLCATSPQGLETQYFGPGTRLLVL.

The chain links TRBV5-1 to TRBJ1-5, with 7 bases matching TRBD1. The ends lost 4 bases at V and 7 bases at J; junction bases unmatched: 8. The germline V gene encodes CDR1 SGHRS and CDR2 YFSETQ. CDR3 length: 14 residues. The CDR3 sequence: CASSPAGGRQPQHF. The CDR3 DNA reads TGCGCCAGCAGCCCTGCAGGGGGGCGGCAGCCCCAGCATTTT.

The table lists this clone with a count of one. The rearrangement joins TRBV7-9 to TRBJ2-1, with 13 bases that match TRBD2. Looked up from germline, CDR1 is SEHNR and CDR2 is FQNEAQ (reference sequence). J was trimmed by 8 bases and V by 6 bases; bases with no gene match: 7. This CDR3 spans 15 amino acids. The CDR3 DNA sequence: TGTGCCAGCAGTTTACTAGCGGGAGGGAAGGATGAGCAGTTCTTC. Its translation: CASSLLAGGKDEQFF.

The J gene is TRBJ2-3, the V gene TRBV5-5, with 15 nucleotides matching TRBD2. Germline V lookup: CDR1 SGHKS, CDR2 YYEKEE (reference sequence). The CDR3 totals 16 residues. Trimming at V came to 4 bases and at J to 5 bases, leaving 5 bases not matched to a gene. The CDR3 DNA follows: TGTGCCAGCAGCCTAGGACTAGCGGGAGGGGAAGATACGCAGTATTTT. This encodes CASSLGLAGGEDTQYF.

This clone was detected only a few times. V is TRBV11-1 and J is TRBJ1-1; maybe TRBD1 (5 bases). V lost 5 bases, J lost 4 bases, and 14 bases lay in between. This CDR3 spans 14 amino acids. Germline-derived CDR1 and CDR2 are SGHAT and FQDESV (reference sequence). CDR3 amino acids: CASSEAGRGTEAFF. As DNA, the CDR3 is TGTGCCAGCAGCGAGGCAGGGAGGGGCACTGAAGCTTTCTTT. Based on the CDR3 plus reference TRBV11-1 and TRBJ1-1, the full variable domain is EAEVAQSPRYKITEKSQAVAFWCDPISGHATLYWYRQILGQGPELLVQFQDESVVDDSQLPKDRFSAERLKGVDSTLKIQPAELGDSAMYLCASSEAGRGTEAFFGQGTRLTVV.

The chain recombines TRBV5-1 with TRBJ2-1; weak D call: TRBD1 (7 bases). V dropped 4 bases and J dropped 8 bases, with 16 bases sitting between them. The CDR3 sequence is 14 residues long. From germline, CDR1 is SGHRS and CDR2 YFSETQ. The CDR3 bases are TGCGCCAGCAGCAAACAACAGGGGAGGTATGAGCAGTTCTTC. Protein sequence: CASSKQQGRYEQFF.

The rearrangement uses TRBV21-1 and TRBJ2-1; the listed D gene, TRBD2, was not tested against the DNA. TRBV21-1 is flagged as a pseudogene. The CDR3 has 17 residues. CDR3 sequence: CASSKDDREGSYNEQFF. CDR3 DNA: TGTGCCAGCAGCAAAGACGACCGAGAGGGTTCCTACAATGAGCAGTTCTTC.

The rearrangement links TRBV10-3 to TRBJ1-3; D gene ambiguous. The CDR3 has 14 residues. CDR1 and CDR2 (germline): ENHRY, SYGVKD. V was cut by 3 bases and J by 0 bases, with 6 bases left in between. The CDR3 DNA sequence: TGTGCCATCAGTGACGGCGTCTCTGGAAACACCATATATTTT. The encoded protein is CAISDGVSGNTIYF.

The chain has TRBV6-1 and TRBJ2-1, with D possibly being TRBD2 (6 bases). The CDR3 is 14 amino acids. Germline V gene lookup returns CDR1 MNHNS and CDR2 SASEGT. V lost 1 base, J lost 6 bases, and 10 bases lay in between. CDR3 sequence: CASSEGLATNEQFF. CDR3 coding DNA: TGTGCCAGCAGTGAAGGGCTAGCGACCAATGAGCAGTTCTTC.

The chain joins TRBV4-3 to TRBJ2-7, with TRBD2 matching over 8 bases. In germline, CDR1 is LGHNA, CDR2 YSLEER. The CDR3 contains 15 residues. V shed 2 bases, J shed 3 bases, and the junction held 6 bases outside the gene matches. The chain's CDR3 is CASSQLWTSIYEQYF. Written as DNA, the CDR3 is TGCGCCAGCAGCCAACTCTGGACTAGCATCTACGAGCAGTACTTC.

The gene calls are TRBV21-1 and TRBJ2-5; the table's D call of TRBD2 was not tested on the DNA. TRBV21-1 is annotated as a pseudogene. CDR3 length: 15 amino acids. The CDR3 region has the DNA TGTGCCAGCAGCAAAACTAGCGGGAGTATAGAGACCCAGTACTTC. Residues: CASSKTSGSIETQYF.

The chain combines TRBV29-1 with TRBJ1-2; perhaps TRBD1 as D (5 bases). The CDR3 spans 15 residues. V gave up 1 base and J gave up 1 base, with 13 bases separating them. Germline V gene lookup returns CDR1 SQVTM and CDR2 ANQGSEA. The CDR3 bases are TGCAGCGTTGAAGGCGGCAGGGCCTATAACTATGGCTACACCTTC. The encoded protein is CSVEGGRAYNYGYTF.

The V and J genes are TRBV5-1 and TRBJ2-2; no definite D call. The length of the CDR3 is 14 residues. CDR1 and CDR2 from the germline V gene are SGHRS and YFSETQ. V was cut by 2 bases and J by 4 bases, with 9 bases left in between. The CDR3 loop is CASSFHGSTGELFF. CDR3 DNA sequence: TGCGCCAGCAGCTTCCACGGGTCCACCGGGGAGCTGTTTTTT.

The chain employs TRBV2 and TRBJ2-3, with 10 bases that match TRBD2. Germline values: CDR1 SNHLY, CDR2 FYNNEI. With V trimmed by 5 bases and J by 5 bases, 19 bases remained unmatched. The CDR3 is made up of 19 amino acids. CDR3 sequence reads: CASSPGQSGTSAYLDTQYF. DNA for the CDR3: TGTGCCAGCAGTCCCGGGCAGTCCGGGACTAGCGCTTACTTAGATACGCAGTATTTT.

The gene calls are TRBV30 and TRBJ1-5; no firm D call. Germline CDR1 GTSNPN, CDR2 SVGIG (reference sequence). The V gene lost 2 bases and the J gene lost 6 bases, with 14 bases spanning the gap. This CDR3 is 14 amino acids long. Written as DNA, the CDR3 is TGTGCCTGGAGTTTGTTTGGAAGAGGTCAGCCCCAGCATTTT. This sequence encodes CAWSLFGRGQPQHF.

V and J are TRBV7-9 and TRBJ1-2, with TRBD1 matching over 7 bases. The V segment lost 5 bases and the J segment 8 bases; nucleotides outside the gene matches: 8. The CDR3 sequence is 13 residues long. Germline-derived CDR1 and CDR2 are SEHNR and FQNEAQ (reference sequence). This chain's CDR3 is CASSRNQGDGYTF. Written as DNA, the CDR3 is TGTGCCAGCAGCCGAAACCAGGGGGACGGCTACACCTTC.

In nucleotides, the CDR3 is TGTGCCAGCAGGGGGGGGACAGAACTATACTATGGCTACACCTTC. Translation gives CASRGGTELYYGYTF. The chain carries TRBV6-5 and TRBJ1-2; 7 bases agree with TRBD1. The CDR3 contains 15 residues. The germline gives CDR1 MNHEY, CDR2 SVGAGI. The junction had 10 bases not matched to a gene; V was cut back by 6 bases and J by 3 bases.

This chain links TRBV6-5 with TRBJ1-5; 8 nucleotides match TRBD1. This CDR3 has 16 residues. Trimming cost V 4 bases and J 1 base; bases outside gene matches: 6. CDR1 and CDR2 from the germline V gene are MNHEY and SVGAGI. As DNA, the CDR3 is TGTGCCAGCAGTTCTAAGGACAGGGTGAGCAATCAGCCCCAGCATTTT. Amino acids: CASSSKDRVSNQPQHF.

The chain carries TRBV18 and TRBJ1-2, with D possibly being TRBD1 (5 bases). The CDR3 sequence is 15 residues long. Germline-derived CDR1 and CDR2 are KGHSH and LQKENI. V was trimmed by 2 bases and J by 7 bases, leaving 17 bases between them. The DNA of the CDR3 is TGTGCCAGCTCACCAAATCAGGGTTATGGGAGTGGCTACACCTTC. This codes for CASSPNQGYGSGYTF.

The chain is built from TRBV19 and TRBJ2-1, with 15 bases identical to TRBD2. CDR1 LNHDA and CDR2 SQIVND come from the germline V gene (reference sequence). The V and J ends lost 6 bases and 0 bases, in that order; junction bases with no gene match: 9. This CDR3 contains 19 residues. CDR3 amino acids: CASRSSGTSGGSSYNEQFF. CDR3 in DNA: TGTGCCAGTAGGTCCAGCGGGACTAGCGGGGGGAGCTCCTACAATGAGCAGTTCTTC.